This paragraph reports one TCR beta chain. The data were taken from a study of cytomegalovirus exposure and HLA in healthy donors. The CDR3 extends over 16 amino acids. The germline V gene encodes CDR1 MNHEY and CDR2 SMNVEV (reference sequence). Between the trimmed V and J ends, which lost 6 bases and 3 bases, there was a span of 18 bases. The PCR was carried out with 60 Vbeta primers and 13 Jbeta primers. Using immunoSEQ multiplex PCR, the repertoire was profiled, and TCRdb retains in-frame clones only, with some absent. This table holds 200,000 or so clones, around 79% found once. This chain connects TRBV27 to TRBJ1-3; D possibly corresponds to TRBD1 (6 bases). Sequencing was performed on PBMCs. The origin of this receptor is a man between 18 and 29 years old in good health and CMV-seronegative. The CDR3 spells CASRSLQGPLGNTIYF. The CDR3 nucleotides are TGTGCCAGCAGGTCCCTACAGGGCCCTCTTGGAAACACCATATATTTT.